This entry concerns a single T cell receptor (beta chain). This specimen comes from a study of blood T cell repertoires in COVID-19. The wider study: The United States, Italy and Spain provided the acute and convalescent COVID-19 samples. The cDNA or gDNA used as material had been derived from T cells, B-cell-depleted T cells, or PBMCs.

Original processing methods: Amplification of reference gene primers was used by the study to estimate nucleated cell counts. The method was immunoSEQ multiplex PCR; TCRdb's version includes in-frame clones alone and lacks a portion of them. The DNA gave D and trimming, while V, J and clone size come from that table. The data contain 150,000 to 200,000 clones, approximately 86% of them singletons. The germline V gene has CDR1 SEHNR and CDR2 FQNEAQ (reference sequence). This CDR3 comprises 17 residues. With V trimmed by 5 bases and J by 0 bases, 7 bases remained unmatched. The J gene is TRBJ1-3, the V gene TRBV7-9, with TRBD1 identical over 10 bases. This receptor was obtained from a man aged 50 to 59 with active or convalescent COVID-19. The sequencing input was peripheral blood. The CDR3 bases are TGTGCCAGCAGCCCGACAGGGGGCCGTTTCTCTGGAAACACCATATATTTT. The encoded protein is CASSPTGGRFSGNTIYF.